These 6 T cell receptor beta chains originate from one sample sequenced in a study of shared clonotypes between healthy human individuals. Profiling relied on immunoSEQ multiplex PCR, and the TCRdb table lists in-frame clones only, not all of them. The repertoire has about 2.5 million clones, roughly 92% of them found once; the top ten carry about 0.36%. Input material: naive CD4+ T cells from PBMCs. Subset denoted: CD45RA+ positively selected. The receptor source for this set is a man younger than 35 in good health. Some clones in this sample may be carry-over from other donors' samples.

This chain connects TRBV29-1 to TRBJ2-1; TRBD2 agrees at 8 bases. The junction had 11 bases not matched to a gene; V was cut back by 6 bases and J by 10 bases. From germline, CDR1 is SQVTM and CDR2 ANQGSEA. There are 13 residues in the CDR3. CDR3 DNA: TGCAGCGTGAGGACTAGCTTCCCATTGGAGCAGTTCTTC. It specifies CSVRTSFPLEQFF.

This chain links TRBV6-1 with TRBJ2-7; no firm D call. Germline V gene data show CDR1 as MNHNS and CDR2 as SASEGT. Deletions cut 6 bases from V and 0 bases from J, with 12 bases between. The length of the CDR3 is 14 residues. The DNA of the CDR3 is TGTGCCAGCAGGGGCTTGGCGAACTCCTACGAGCAGTACTTC. Protein: CASRGLANSYEQYF.

The chain uses TRBV19 and TRBJ2-7, with a possible D match to TRBD1 (5 bases). Between the trimmed V and J ends, which lost 1 base and 3 bases, there was a span of 13 bases. CDR3 length: 15 residues. Germline V gene lookup returns CDR1 LNHDA and CDR2 SQIVND (reference sequence). The CDR3 DNA sequence: TGTGCCAGTAGTATAGGGGGCTCAAGCAGCTACGAGCAGTACTTC. It is translated as CASSIGGSSSYEQYF.

V and J are TRBV7-9 and TRBJ1-1, with a weak D call TRBD1 (5 bases). Per the germline V gene, CDR1 is SEHNR and CDR2 is FQNEAQ (reference sequence). Trimming took off 3 bases at V and 6 bases at J, with 29 bases between the two ends. This CDR3 is 19 amino acids long. Here the CDR3 reads CASSLMEAQRTREKAEAFF. CDR3 nucleotide sequence: TGTGCCAGCAGCTTGATGGAGGCTCAGAGGACACGGGAAAAGGCTGAAGCTTTCTTT.

The rearrangement joins TRBV18 to TRBJ1-2; perhaps TRBD1 as D (6 bases). The V and J ends lost 3 bases and 4 bases respectively, with 9 bases between them. CDR3 length: 13 residues. Germline CDR1 KGHSH, CDR2 LQKENI. For the CDR3, the DNA is TGTGCCAGCTCACCCGGACAGTCCTATGGCTACACCTTC. This codes for CASSPGQSYGYTF. Looking up the rest from reference TRBV18 and TRBJ1-2 gives the full variable domain: NAGVMQNPRHLVRRRGQEARLRCSPMKGHSHVYWYRQLPEEGLKFMVYLQKENIIDESGMPKERFSAEFPKEGPSILRIQQVVRGDSAAYFCASSPGQSYGYTFGSGTRLTVV.

The V call is TRBV5-8, the J call TRBJ2-1; TRBD2 matches at 9 bases. The germline gives CDR1 SGHTS, CDR2 YDEGEE. This CDR3 has 15 residues. V trimming: 3 bases; J trimming: 3 bases; junction bases outside the gene matches: 4. The CDR3 nucleotides read TGTGCCAGCAGCTCCGGGACTAGCAGCTACAATGAGCAGTTCTTC. Protein product: CASSSGTSSYNEQFF.